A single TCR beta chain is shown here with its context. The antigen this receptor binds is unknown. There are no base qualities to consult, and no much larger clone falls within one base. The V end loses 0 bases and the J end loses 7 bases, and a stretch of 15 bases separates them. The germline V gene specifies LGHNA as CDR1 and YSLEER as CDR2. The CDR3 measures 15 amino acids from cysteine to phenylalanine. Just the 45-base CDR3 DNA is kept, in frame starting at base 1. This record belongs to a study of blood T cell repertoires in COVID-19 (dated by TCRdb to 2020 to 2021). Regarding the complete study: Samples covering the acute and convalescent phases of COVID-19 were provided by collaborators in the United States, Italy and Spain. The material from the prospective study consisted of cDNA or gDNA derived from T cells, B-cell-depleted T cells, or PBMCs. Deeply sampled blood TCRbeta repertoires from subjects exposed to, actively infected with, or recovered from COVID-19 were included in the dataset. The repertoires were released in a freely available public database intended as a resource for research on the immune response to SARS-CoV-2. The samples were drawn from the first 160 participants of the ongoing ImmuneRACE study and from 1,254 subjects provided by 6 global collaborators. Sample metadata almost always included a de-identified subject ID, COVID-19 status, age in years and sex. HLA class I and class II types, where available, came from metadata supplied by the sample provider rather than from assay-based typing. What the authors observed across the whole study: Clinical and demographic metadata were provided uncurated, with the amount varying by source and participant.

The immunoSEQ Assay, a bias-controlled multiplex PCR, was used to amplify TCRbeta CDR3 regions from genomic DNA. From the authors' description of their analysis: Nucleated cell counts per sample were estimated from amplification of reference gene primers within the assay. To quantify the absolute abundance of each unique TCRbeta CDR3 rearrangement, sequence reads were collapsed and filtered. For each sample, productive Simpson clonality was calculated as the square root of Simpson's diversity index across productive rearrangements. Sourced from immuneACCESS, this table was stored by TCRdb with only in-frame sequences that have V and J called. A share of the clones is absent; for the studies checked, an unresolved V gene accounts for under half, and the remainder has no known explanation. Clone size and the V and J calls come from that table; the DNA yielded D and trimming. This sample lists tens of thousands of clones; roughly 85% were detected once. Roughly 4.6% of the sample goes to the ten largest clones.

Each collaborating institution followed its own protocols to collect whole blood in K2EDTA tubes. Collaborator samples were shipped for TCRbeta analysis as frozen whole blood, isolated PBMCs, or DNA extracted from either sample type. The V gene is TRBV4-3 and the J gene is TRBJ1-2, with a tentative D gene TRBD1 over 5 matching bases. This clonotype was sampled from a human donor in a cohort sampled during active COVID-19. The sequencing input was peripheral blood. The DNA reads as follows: TGCGCCAGCAGCCAAGACTCCGGGGGGTGGTCTGGCTACACCTTC. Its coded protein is CASSQDSGGWSGYTF.